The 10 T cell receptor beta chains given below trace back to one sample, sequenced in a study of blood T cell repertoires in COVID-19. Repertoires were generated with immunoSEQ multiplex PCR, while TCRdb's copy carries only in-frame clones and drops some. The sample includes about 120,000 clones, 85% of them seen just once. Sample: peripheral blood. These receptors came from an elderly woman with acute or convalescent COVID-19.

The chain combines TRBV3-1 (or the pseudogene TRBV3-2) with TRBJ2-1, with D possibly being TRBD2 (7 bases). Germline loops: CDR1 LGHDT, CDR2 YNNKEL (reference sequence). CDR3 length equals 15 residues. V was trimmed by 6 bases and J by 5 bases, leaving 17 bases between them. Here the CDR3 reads CASSLLGGRDNEQFF. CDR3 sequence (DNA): TGTGCCAGCAGTCTACTGGGGGGGCGCGACAATGAGCAGTTCTTC.

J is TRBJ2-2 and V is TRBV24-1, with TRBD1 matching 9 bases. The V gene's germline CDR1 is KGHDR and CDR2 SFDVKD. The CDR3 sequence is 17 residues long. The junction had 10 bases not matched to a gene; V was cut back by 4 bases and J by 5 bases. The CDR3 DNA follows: TGTGCCACCAGTGACCCACAGGGGGCGCCCGGGACCGGGGAGCTGTTTTTT. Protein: CATSDPQGAPGTGELFF.

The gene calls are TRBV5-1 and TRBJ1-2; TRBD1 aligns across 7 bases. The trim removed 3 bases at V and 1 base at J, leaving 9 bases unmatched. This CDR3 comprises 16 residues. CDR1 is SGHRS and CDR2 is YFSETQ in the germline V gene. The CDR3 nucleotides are TGCGCCAGCAGCTGGCAAGGGGGCGCGGGTAACTATGGCTACACCTTC. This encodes CASSWQGGAGNYGYTF.

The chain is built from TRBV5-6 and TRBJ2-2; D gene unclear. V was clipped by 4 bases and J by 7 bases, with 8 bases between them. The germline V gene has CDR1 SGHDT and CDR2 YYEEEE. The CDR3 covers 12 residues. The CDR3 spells CASSPGNGELFF. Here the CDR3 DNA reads TGTGCCAGCAGCCCGGGTAACGGGGAGCTGTTTTTT.

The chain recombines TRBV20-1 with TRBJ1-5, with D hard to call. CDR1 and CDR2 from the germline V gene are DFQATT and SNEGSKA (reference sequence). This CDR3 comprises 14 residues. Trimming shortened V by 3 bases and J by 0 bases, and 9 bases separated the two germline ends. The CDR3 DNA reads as TGCAGTGCTAGTACGGGATATAGCAATCAGCCCCAGCATTTT. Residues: CSASTGYSNQPQHF.

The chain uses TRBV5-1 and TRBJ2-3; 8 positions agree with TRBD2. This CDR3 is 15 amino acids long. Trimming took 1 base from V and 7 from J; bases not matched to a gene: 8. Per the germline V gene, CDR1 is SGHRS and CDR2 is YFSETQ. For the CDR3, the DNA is TGCGCCAGCAGCTTGAGTAGCGGGGCCCGTAATACGCAGTATTTT. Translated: CASSLSSGARNTQYF.

The CDR3 reads CASSILASGGGNEQFF. CDR3 in DNA: TGTGCCAGTAGTATATTAGCTAGCGGGGGGGGTAATGAGCAGTTCTTC. V is TRBV19 and J is TRBJ2-1, with 12 bases aligning to TRBD2. The CDR3 is made up of 16 amino acids. V lost 2 bases and J lost 7; bases outside the gene matches: 6. Germline values: CDR1 LNHDA, CDR2 SQIVND (reference sequence).

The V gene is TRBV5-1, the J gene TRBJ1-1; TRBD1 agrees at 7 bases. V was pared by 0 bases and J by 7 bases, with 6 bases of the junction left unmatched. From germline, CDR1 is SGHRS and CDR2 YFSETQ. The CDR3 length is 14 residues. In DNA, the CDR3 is TGCGCCAGCAGCTTGGGTATACAGGGGATTGAAGCTTTCTTT. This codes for CASSLGIQGIEAFF.

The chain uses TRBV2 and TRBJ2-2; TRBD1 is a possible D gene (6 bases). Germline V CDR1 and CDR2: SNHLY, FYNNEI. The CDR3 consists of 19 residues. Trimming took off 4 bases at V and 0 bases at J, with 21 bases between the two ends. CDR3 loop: CASSGPAGKQGANTGELFF. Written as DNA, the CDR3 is TGTGCCAGCAGTGGTCCTGCCGGTAAACAGGGCGCGAACACCGGGGAGCTGTTTTTT.

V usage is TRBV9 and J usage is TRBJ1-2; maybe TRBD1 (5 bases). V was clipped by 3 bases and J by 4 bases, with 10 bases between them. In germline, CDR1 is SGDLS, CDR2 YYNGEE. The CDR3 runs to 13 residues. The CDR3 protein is CASSATGPYGYTF. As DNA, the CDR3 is TGTGCCAGCAGCGCTACAGGACCCTATGGCTACACCTTC.